These 25 T cell receptor beta chains share one sample of origin, sequenced in a study of blood T cell repertoires in COVID-19. The repertoire was sequenced with immunoSEQ multiplex PCR; TCRdb's copy has only in-frame clones and lacks some. The sample shows hundreds of thousands of clones, over 75% of them seen only once. Sequencing was carried out using PBMCs or T cells enriched from blood (not recorded which). The receptors here all came from a woman in her thirties or forties with acute COVID-19.

The V and J genes are TRBV29-1 and TRBJ2-7; D is perhaps TRBD1 (8 bases). CDR3 size: 13 residues. CDR1 is SQVTM and CDR2 is ANQGSEA in the germline V gene. V lost 6 bases and J lost 4, with 16 bases in between. CDR3 sequence (DNA): TGCAGCGTCGCCGACAGGGGAGGGTACGAGCAGTACTTC. It encodes CSVADRGGYEQYF.

The chain links TRBV7-2 to TRBJ2-3; 10 bases fit TRBD1. J was trimmed by 5 bases and V by 5 bases; bases with no gene match: 4. In germline, CDR1 is SGHTA, CDR2 FQGNSA. CDR3 length equals 14 residues. CDR3 protein: CASSPRTGGDTQYF. Written as DNA, the CDR3 is TGTGCCAGCAGCCCCAGGACAGGGGGAGATACGCAGTATTTT.

The rearrangement links TRBV24-1 to TRBJ2-3; weak D call: TRBD1 (6 bases). CDR1 is KGHDR and CDR2 is SFDVKD in the germline V gene. The V gene lost 4 bases and the J gene lost 3 bases, with 13 bases spanning the gap. The CDR3 runs to 15 residues. As DNA, the CDR3 is TGTGCCACCAGTGACAACAGGGTATGGACAGATACGCAGTATTTT. It specifies CATSDNRVWTDTQYF.

The genes are TRBV15 and TRBJ2-7; 7 bases agree with TRBD2. V dropped 1 base and J dropped 2; count of bases not matched to a gene: 8. CDR1 is LNHNV and CDR2 is YYDKDF in the germline V gene (reference sequence). This CDR3 is 16 amino acids long. CDR3 sequence reads: CATSRVAGRVPYEQYF. The CDR3 coding sequence is TGTGCCACCAGCAGAGTAGCGGGCCGGGTGCCCTACGAGCAGTACTTC.

The chain is built from TRBV6-1 and TRBJ2-7, with 9 bases matching TRBD1. The junction had 6 bases not matched to a gene; V was cut back by 3 bases and J by 6 bases. Germline lookup yields CDR1 MNHNS and CDR2 SASEGT. The CDR3 totals 14 residues. In nucleotides, the CDR3 is TGTGCCAGCAGTGAGGGACAGGGTGATGGCGAGCAGTACTTC. Encoded protein: CASSEGQGDGEQYF.

This chain uses TRBV7-2 with TRBJ1-2; possibly TRBD1 for D (5 bases). The germline gives CDR1 SGHTA, CDR2 FQGNSA. This CDR3 contains 16 residues. Trimming pared 3 bases from V and 0 bases from J, leaving 14 bases between. The CDR3 loop is CASSLFGRGANYGYTF. DNA of the CDR3: TGTGCCAGCAGCTTGTTTGGGAGGGGAGCTAACTATGGCTACACCTTC.

This clone was found a few times. The rearrangement links TRBV9 to TRBJ1-1; D remains unclear. The V end lost 4 bases, the J end lost 1 base, and 8 bases lay between the germline ends. From germline, CDR1 is SGDLS and CDR2 YYNGEE. CDR3 length equals 13 residues. The CDR3 loop is CASSYNTNTEAFF. In DNA form, the CDR3 reads TGTGCCAGCAGCTATAACACGAACACTGAAGCTTTCTTT.

The V gene is TRBV7-6, the J gene TRBJ2-5; TRBD1 matches at 8 bases. The CDR3 runs 15 residues. Losses at the gene ends were 5 bases for V and 4 bases for J; bases not matched to a gene: 9. Per the germline V gene, CDR1 is SGHVS and CDR2 is FNYEAQ. The CDR3 DNA is TGTGCCAGCAGCGCAGAAATACAGGGGGTAGAGACCCAGTACTTC. Amino acid sequence: CASSAEIQGVETQYF.

This chain links TRBV19 with TRBJ2-2, with D perhaps matching TRBD2 (5 bases). The CDR3 runs 14 residues. Trimming removed 4 bases from V and 4 bases from J, with 10 bases in between. The V gene's germline CDR1 is LNHDA and CDR2 SQIVND (reference sequence). CDR3 residues: CASSTVRGTGELFF. The CDR3 nucleotides read TGTGCCAGTAGTACGGTACGGGGCACCGGGGAGCTGTTTTTT.

This clone has just one count. The V and J genes are TRBV18 and TRBJ2-1, with D possibly TRBD1 on 6 matching bases. Germline V gene sequence: CDR1 KGHSH, CDR2 LQKENI. V was pared by 5 bases and J by 2 bases, with 16 bases between. The length of the CDR3 is 16 residues. As DNA, the CDR3 is TGTGCCAGCTCAGGCGAGGACAGACTGGCCTACAATGAGCAGTTCTTC. Translating it yields CASSGEDRLAYNEQFF.

This chain uses TRBV3-1 (or the pseudogene TRBV3-2) with TRBJ1-1; D is perhaps TRBD1 (5 bases). Germline CDR1 is LGHDT and CDR2 is YNNKEL (reference sequence). The CDR3 runs to 17 residues. The V end was cut by 5 bases, the J end by 1 base, with 20 bases between. The chain's CDR3 is CASSSRTVRRGNTEAFF. DNA for the CDR3: TGTGCCAGCAGCTCAAGGACGGTCAGAAGGGGGAACACTGAAGCTTTCTTT.

The rearrangement joins TRBV30 to TRBJ1-3; D gene ambiguous. V shed 3 bases and J shed 8 bases, with 14 bases lying between them. The CDR3 is 13 amino acids. Germline V CDR1 and CDR2: GTSNPN, SVGIG (reference sequence). CDR3 coding DNA: TGTGCCTGGAGCCACGGTGGAGGTGACACCATATATTTT. It codes for CAWSHGGGDTIYF.

The rearrangement uses TRBV27 and TRBJ2-3; D not resolved. V gave up 5 bases and J gave up 2 bases, with 8 bases separating them. Per germline, CDR1 MNHEY and CDR2 SMNVEV (reference sequence). The CDR3 covers 13 residues. The CDR3 DNA reads as TGTGCCAGCAGTACGCACTACACAGATACGCAGTATTTT. As protein: CASSTHYTDTQYF.

CDR3 sequence (DNA): TGTGCCAGCAGCTCCGGACTAGCTGCAGATACGCAGTATTTT. Its translation is CASSSGLAADTQYF. The chain joins TRBV5-4 to TRBJ2-3, with 8 bases fitting TRBD2. The CDR3 consists of 14 residues. CDR1 and CDR2 from the germline V gene are SGHNT and YYREEE (reference sequence). Losses at the gene ends were 3 bases for V and 4 bases for J; bases not matched to a gene: 4.

The rearrangement uses TRBV4-1 and TRBJ1-2; D unclear. The germline CDR1 and CDR2 sequences are MGHRA and YSYEKL. V lost 4 bases, J lost 2 bases, and 20 bases lay in between. The CDR3 covers 17 residues. In DNA form, the CDR3 reads TGCGCCAGCAGCCTCCGTTCGGGAGTGGCAGGAAACTATGGCTACACCTTC. This sequence encodes CASSLRSGVAGNYGYTF.

V is TRBV4-1 and J is TRBJ1-3; unclear D gene. V was pared by 0 bases and J by 4 bases, with 13 bases between. In germline, CDR1 is MGHRA, CDR2 YSYEKL. There are 16 residues in the CDR3. CDR3 loop: CASSQDWRVGGNTIYF. CDR3 sequence (DNA): TGCGCCAGCAGCCAAGATTGGCGTGTGGGCGGAAACACCATATATTTT.

The genes are TRBV25-1 and TRBJ2-5; possible D gene TRBD2, 6 bases. This CDR3 has 17 amino acids. The germline gives CDR1 MGHDK, CDR2 SYGVNS. V was shortened by 1 base and J by 6 bases, with 21 bases between the two germline ends. The CDR3 sequence: CASSESAGLRGVKTQYF. CDR3 coding DNA: TGTGCCAGCAGTGAATCGGCCGGACTAAGGGGAGTAAAGACCCAGTACTTC.

This clone has more than one count but fewer than ten. This chain uses TRBV27 with TRBJ1-3; no firm D call. The CDR3 covers 15 residues. The V end lost 0 bases, the J end lost 8 bases, and 14 bases lay between the germline ends. The germline gives CDR1 MNHEY, CDR2 SMNVEV (reference sequence). The CDR3 DNA follows: TGTGCCAGCAGTTTATCGTGGGGTCACGGGGACACCATATATTTT. As protein: CASSLSWGHGDTIYF.

The J gene is TRBJ1-2, the V gene TRBV3-1 (or the pseudogene TRBV3-2); D remains unclear. V was trimmed by 3 bases and J by 6 bases, leaving 17 bases between them. In germline, CDR1 is LGHDT, CDR2 YNNKEL (reference sequence). The CDR3 spans 15 residues. Here the CDR3 DNA reads TGTGCCAGCAGCCATCTCGCGGGCGAGGCGAATGGCTACACCTTC. Amino acids: CASSHLAGEANGYTF.

The V gene is TRBV3-1 (or the pseudogene TRBV3-2), the J gene TRBJ2-3; D call uncertain. V was cut by 8 bases and J by 2 bases, with 11 bases left in between. Germline-derived CDR1 and CDR2 are LGHDT and YNNKEL (reference sequence). The CDR3 covers 13 residues. The CDR3 nucleotides are TGTGCCAGCCGCGCGGTCCTCACAGATACGCAGTATTTT. It yields the protein CASRAVLTDTQYF.

The chain's CDR3 is CASSLRQFYGYTF. CDR3 coding DNA: TGTGCCAGCAGCCTCAGACAGTTCTATGGCTACACCTTC. This sequence joins TRBV6-5 and TRBJ1-2; a weak D match, TRBD1 (5 bases). Per the germline V gene, CDR1 is MNHEY and CDR2 is SVGAGI. This CDR3 is built from 13 residues. Deletions cut 6 bases from V and 4 bases from J, with 12 bases between.

This clone occurred once. This rearrangement joins TRBV15 to TRBJ2-3; the match to TRBD1 covers 7 bases. This CDR3 contains 15 residues. J gave up 0 bases and V 2 bases, and 2 bases lay outside the gene matches. CDR1 is LNHNV, CDR2 YYDKDF, per germline (reference sequence). CDR3 sequence reads: CATSRLTGSTDTQYF. The CDR3 bases are TGTGCCACCAGCAGACTGACAGGGAGCACAGATACGCAGTATTTT.

Remarks on this clone: Other DNA sequences within the sample encode an identical CDR3. V usage is TRBV9 and J usage is TRBJ1-2, with TRBD1 matching 7 bases. Germline CDR1 and CDR2: SGDLS and YYNGEE. The CDR3 loop spans 14 amino acids. Losses at the gene ends were 3 bases for V and 2 bases for J; bases not matched to a gene: 4. The CDR3 region is CASSAETGNYGYTF. The CDR3 DNA follows: TGTGCCAGCAGCGCTGAGACAGGGAACTATGGCTACACCTTC. Full variable domain (rest looked up from reference TRBV9 and TRBJ1-2): DSGVTQTPKHLITATGQRVTLRCSPRSGDLSVYWYQQSLDQGLQFLIQYYNGEERAKGNILERFSAQQFPDLHSELNLSSLELGDSALYFCASSAETGNYGYTFGSGTRLTVV.

J is TRBJ1-1 and V is TRBV9, with D tentatively TRBD1 (5 bases). This CDR3 has 13 amino acids. Per germline, CDR1 SGDLS and CDR2 YYNGEE. V lost 6 bases and J lost 4, with 13 bases in between. The CDR3 loop reads CASNSGVGTEAFF. CDR3 coding DNA: TGTGCCAGCAATTCGGGGGTGGGCACTGAAGCTTTCTTT.

This clone was observed a handful of times. The chain employs TRBV18 and TRBJ1-1; D not resolved. CDR3 length: 13 amino acids. Between the trimmed V and J ends, which lost 4 bases and 3 bases, there was a span of 9 bases. Germline V lookup: CDR1 KGHSH, CDR2 LQKENI. The CDR3 sequence is CASSLKEDTEAFF. For the CDR3, the DNA is TGTGCCAGCTCACTCAAGGAGGACACTGAAGCTTTCTTT.